This T cell receptor (beta chain) was identified during a study of T cells in Graves' hyperthyroidism and ophthalmopathy (dated by TCRdb to the late 2010s). Broadly, across the study: Peripheral blood was collected at initial diagnosis, before any treatment. The paper describes TCR Vbeta CDR3 sequencing of some 130 peripheral blood samples, made up of some 42 ophthalmopathy patients, some 76 hyperthyroidism patients and roughly 17 progressor patients. In addition, the study compared T-cell repertoires in thyroid tissue and in blood from several Graves' hyperthyroidism patients. The roughly 100 discovery patients were randomly split 7:3 into training and test sets. A discovery cohort of about a hundred patients, 43 with Graves' ophthalmopathy and under 60 with stable Graves' hyperthyroidism, was used to find distinguishing TCR V-J signatures. After sampling, hyperthyroidism patients received methimazole starting at 30 mg daily, and ophthalmopathy patients received high-dose intravenous methylprednisolone. Whether ophthalmopathy could be predicted prospectively was tested in an independent validation cohort made up of 18 to 20 hyperthyroidism patients plus 17 patients who later progressed to ophthalmopathy. The study at large found these results: Most expanded thyroid clonotypes (frequency above 0.001) were also found in blood, which suggests that blood repertoires may mirror thyroid immune responses. During validation, the model predicted progression to ophthalmopathy a median of roughly six months ahead of onset, with 60% to 71% sensitivity and about 75% specificity. No statistical method was used to set the sample size in advance, and investigators knew the group allocation. A model built on a 13 V-J signature distinguished ophthalmopathy from stable hyperthyroidism, reaching roughly 88% sensitivity and 81% to 83% specificity in cross-validation and 80%/75% in testing.

The TCR beta CDR3 regions were amplified from RNA transcripts. A first-round RT-PCR of the TCR CDR3 used the HTBI primer set with the Qiagen OneStep RT-PCR kit. A second multiplex PCR round built the libraries, followed by size selection and purification. The libraries were sequenced on an Illumina HiSeq2000 using paired-end 100 bp reads. Under the source paper's analysis protocol: SOAPnuke was used to process the raw data, throwing out any read that contained adapters or uncalled bases, had a mean Phred below 15, or lacked an exact constant-primer or identifier match. COPE v1.2.5 was used to merge the high-quality paired reads, and each unique nucleotide sequence was defined as a clonotype. Clonotypes were aligned to IMGT TRBV, TRBD and TRBJ reference segments using MiTCR v1.1. Only V-J combinations with frequency above 0.0001, covering about 99% of repertoires, were analysed. The TCS score was defined as F50 (clonal expansion) divided by E x V (chaos), with BLOSUM62-based TCRdist calculated between CDR3 peptides within each V-J. Welch's t-statistics and random forest reduced fewer than 550 V-J features to under 15, which were used in a naive Bayes classifier (R e1071). TCRdb trimmed public reads at Q25 via fastp, called clones via MiXCR and kept in-frame beta chains. For every CDR3 protein sequence, its rows merge into one entry that carries the most common genes and DNA. TCRdb's processing, not the authors', yielded these V and J calls. This sample gives about 420,000 distinct CDR3 sequences in total; roughly 13% of them show up just once. The top ten hold approximately 5.8% of the sample.

Details on this clonotype: The antigen it binds to is not known. There are no base qualities to consult, and no much larger clone falls within one base.

A patient counted as having stable Graves' hyperthyroidism if no progression to ophthalmopathy occurred over 18 months of follow-up. Hyperthyroidism patients were newly diagnosed, with disease duration under 2 months, and aged 18 to 65 years. Patients with uncontrolled infections, other autoimmune diseases, pregnancy or lactation were excluded. Diagnoses were established on the basis of clinical symptoms, serum thyroxine and TRAb, thyroid ultrasound, and orbital computed tomography. Ficoll-Paque density gradient centrifugation was used to isolate PBMCs from around 10 ml of fresh peripheral blood. Total RNA was extracted with Trizol reagent, and quality was checked on an Agilent 2100 Bioanalyzer. V loses 5 bases, J loses 4 bases, and the germline ends lie 14 bases apart. Looking up the germline V gene yields CDR1 SGHVS and CDR2 FQNEAQ. From the cysteine through the phenylalanine, the CDR3 covers 14 amino acids. Just CDR3 DNA is preserved here, 42 bases in frame from base 1.

The receptor chain draws on TRBV7-8 and TRBJ1-2; the D gene identity is not certain. This receptor was obtained from a woman aged 18-29 years with Graves' hyperthyroidism. Sequenced: blood. Here the CDR3 is given as CASSPRMFRYGYTF. The nucleotides are TGTGCCAGCAGCCCTAGAATGTTCCGCTATGGCTACACCTTC. The full variable domain, with segments outside the CDR3 supplied by the reference TRBV7-8 and TRBJ1-2 proteins, appears as GAGVSQSPRYKVAKRGQDVALRCDPISGHVSLFWYQQALGQGPEFLTYFQNEAQLDKSGLPSDRFFAERPEGSVSTLKIQRTQQEDSAVYLCASSPRMFRYGYTFGSGTRLTVV.